This T cell receptor (beta chain) was sequenced in a study of neurological immune-mediated disorders. This clonotype was recorded many times. The CDR3 is made up of 14 amino acids. V was clipped by 6 bases and J by 5 bases, with 16 bases between them. The cDNA was generated through 5'RACE incorporating 10-nucleotide random UMIs. Each CDR3 protein gets one entry after TCRdb re-called the 5' RACE reads with MiXCR. Seen here are tens of thousands of distinct CDR3 sequences, over 9% observed once, and the top ten hold around 20%. This chain joins TRBV12-3 or TRBV12-4 and TRBJ1-1; maybe TRBD1 (5 bases). The sequencing sample was made of PBMCs. The sequence derives from a woman aged 40 to 50 with HTLV-1-associated myelopathy (HAM/TSP). The CDR3 sequence is CASSGGTLGTEAFF. The CDR3 nucleotides read TGTGCCAGCAGCGGGGGGACCCTGGGGACTGAAGCTTTCTTT.